This record concerns one T cell receptor beta chain sequence. From germline, CDR1 is SGHRS and CDR2 YFSETQ. V was shortened by 7 bases and J by 4 bases, with 17 bases between the two germline ends. This CDR3 is 15 amino acids long. These data are taken from a study of blood T cell repertoires in COVID-19. The data were produced by immunoSEQ multiplex PCR, yet TCRdb's version contains in-frame clones alone and is incomplete. The table shows a few hundred thousand clones, with about 90% occurring only once. The study recruited people aged about 18 to 90 years across roughly 23 US areas. Which cohort a participant joined came from the clinical history participants gave.

The chain employs TRBV5-1 and TRBJ1-4; D remains unclear. This receptor was taken from a woman between 25 and 40 years old who had recovered from COVID-19. The sample consisted of PBMCs or T cells enriched from blood (not recorded which). This chain's CDR3 is CASGPSGNGNEKLFF. The CDR3 region has the DNA TGCGCCAGCGGACCCTCGGGGAATGGTAATGAAAAACTGTTTTTT.